These 18 T cell receptor beta chains were all obtained from the same sample, sequenced in a study of CD8 T cells in Susac syndrome. It was with random hexamers that 0.5 to 1 ug RNA was reverse transcribed. One entry per CDR3 protein results from TCRdb running MiXCR on the immunoSEQ multiplex PCR reads. Here the sample spans around 130,000 distinct CDR3 sequences, under 95% being singletons. Sequencing was done on a sample of CD8+ T cells from PBMCs. The receptor set was obtained from a human donor with multiple sclerosis.

The chain joins TRBV7-9 to TRBJ1-1, with a possible D match to TRBD1 (5 bases). V was trimmed by 5 bases and J by 5 bases, leaving 12 bases between them. CDR1 and CDR2 from the germline V gene are SEHNR and FQNEAQ (reference sequence). The CDR3 totals 13 residues. This chain's CDR3 is CASSLWGWTEAFF. For the CDR3, the DNA is TGTGCCAGCAGCCTATGGGGCTGGACTGAAGCTTTCTTT. The full variable domain, rest sourced from reference TRBV7-9 and TRBJ1-1, is DTGVSQNPRHKITKRGQNVTFRCDPISEHNRLYWYRQTLGQGPEFLTYFQNEAQLEKSRLLSDRFSAERPKGSFSTLEIQRTEQGDSAMYLCASSLWGWTEAFFGQGTRLTVV.

The chain uses TRBV4-1 and TRBJ2-7; tentatively, D is TRBD1 or TRBD2 (5 bases each). V lost 1 base and J 2 bases, leaving 15 bases between the germline ends. Germline-derived CDR1 and CDR2 are MGHRA and YSYEKL. This CDR3 is 16 amino acids long. In nucleotides, the CDR3 is TGCGCCAGCAGCCAAGCGGTTTTCGGGGCTACCTACGAGCAGTACTTC. Its translation is CASSQAVFGATYEQYF.

Relative to its sample, this clonotype is medium-sized (0.01 to 0.1%). The V call is TRBV11-2, the J call TRBJ2-1; D remains unclear. The CDR3 is made up of 11 amino acids. Germline loops: CDR1 SGHAT, CDR2 FQNNGV. Trimming pared 1 base from V and 6 bases from J, leaving 1 base between. DNA for the CDR3: TGTGCCAGCAGCTTAGGCAATGAGCAGTTCTTC. Protein: CASSLGNEQFF.

The V and J genes are TRBV5-1 and TRBJ2-7, with 10 bases that match TRBD2. This CDR3 has 17 amino acids. V lost 3 bases and J lost 1; bases outside the gene matches: 10. Per the germline V gene, CDR1 is SGHRS and CDR2 is YFSETQ. CDR3 nucleotides: TGCGCCAGCAGCTGGGACCCTAGCGGGAGTGGGTCCTACGAGCAGTACTTC. It codes for CASSWDPSGSGSYEQYF. The whole variable domain, remainder taken from reference TRBV5-1 and TRBJ2-7, is KAGVTQTPRYLIKTRGQQVTLSCSPISGHRSVSWYQQTPGQGLQFLFEYFSETQRNKGNFPGRFSGRQFSNSRSEMNVSTLELGDSALYLCASSWDPSGSGSYEQYFGPGTRLTVT.

The J gene is TRBJ2-1, the V gene TRBV6-5, with 10 bases matching TRBD1. CDR1 and CDR2 from the germline V gene are MNHEY and SVGAGI. The CDR3 contains 16 residues. The V and J ends lost 3 bases and 4 bases, in that order; junction bases with no gene match: 6. CDR3 coding DNA: TGTGCCAGCAGTTATGGGACAGGGGATTTGTACAATGAGCAGTTCTTC. Encoded protein: CASSYGTGDLYNEQFF.

This chain links TRBV12-3 or TRBV12-4 with TRBJ1-5, with D perhaps TRBD1 (6 bases). V was trimmed by 5 bases and J by 2 bases, leaving 13 bases between them. CDR3 size: 15 residues. In DNA, the CDR3 is TGTGCCAGCAGTGCTCAGGGGACGGGCAATCAGCCCCAGCATTTT. It translates to CASSAQGTGNQPQHF.

V and J are TRBV5-5 and TRBJ1-1; D remains ambiguous. CDR1 is SGHKS, CDR2 YYEKEE, per germline (reference sequence). The CDR3 totals 13 residues. Trimming left V 3 bases short and J 7 bases short, with 13 bases between. The CDR3 nucleotides are TGTGCCAGCAGCTGGAGGCCCGAAGATGAAGCTTTCTTT. It encodes CASSWRPEDEAFF.

This chain uses TRBV11-1 with TRBJ2-5; 10 nucleotides line up with TRBD1. Trimming took 5 bases from V and 7 from J; bases not matched to a gene: 10. The CDR3 totals 15 residues. Germline V lookup: CDR1 SGHAT, CDR2 FQDESV (reference sequence). DNA for the CDR3: TGTGCCAGCAGCCTGACAGGGGGCGAGGGGGCGACCCAGTACTTC. It translates to CASSLTGGEGATQYF.

About this clonotype: Germline is not matched at one junction end, which may reflect a read error. The genes are TRBV2 and TRBJ2-1, with TRBD2 identical over 10 bases. This CDR3 is 15 amino acids long. Germline V gene data show CDR1 as SNHLY and CDR2 as FYNNEI. The CDR3 loop reads CANSERASGSVEQFF. CDR3 sequence (DNA): TGTGCCAACAGTGAGAGGGCTAGCGGGAGTGTTGAGCAGTTCTTC.

The chain combines TRBV4-3 with TRBJ2-1, with 12 bases matching TRBD2. This CDR3 has 15 residues. The V gene's germline CDR1 is LGHNA and CDR2 YSLEER. The V segment lost 1 base and the J segment 15 bases; nucleotides outside the gene matches: 10. The CDR3 DNA follows: TGCGCCAGCAGCCAAGTCGGGCTAGCGGGAGGGCCAAGGTTCTTC. This translates into CASSQVGLAGGPRFF.

The chain joins TRBV7-9 to TRBJ1-1, with 11 bases lining up with TRBD1. V trimming: 5 bases; J trimming: 11 bases; junction bases outside the gene matches: 7. CDR3 length: 13 residues. CDR1 is SEHNR and CDR2 is FQNEAQ in the germline V gene (reference sequence). The CDR3 loop is CASSPRDRGWAFF. CDR3 coding DNA: TGTGCCAGCAGCCCCCGGGACAGGGGGTGGGCTTTCTTT.

This clonotype came up once. The chain combines TRBV9 with TRBJ2-3; D may correspond to TRBD1 or TRBD2 (5 bases each). V was clipped by 0 bases and J by 6 bases, with 14 bases between them. This CDR3 contains 15 residues. CDR1 and CDR2 from the germline V gene are SGDLS and YYNGEE. The CDR3, as DNA: TGTGCCAGCAGCGTAGTTGACGAGGGGTTGGATACGCAGTATTTT. Translation gives CASSVVDEGLDTQYF.

This chain uses TRBV7-9 with TRBJ1-5; D gene uncertain. This CDR3 spans 13 amino acids. The germline V gene has CDR1 SEHNR and CDR2 FQNEAQ (reference sequence). V lost 1 base to trimming and J lost 6 bases, with 7 bases between them. CDR3 nucleotides: TGTGCCAGCAGCTTAGTCGCAGGTCAGCCCCAGCATTTT. Encoded protein: CASSLVAGQPQHF.

The genes are TRBV10-3 and TRBJ2-7; possible D gene TRBD1, 5 bases. Trimming left V 6 bases short and J 4 bases short, with 7 bases between. This CDR3 has 11 amino acids. Germline V CDR1 and CDR2: ENHRY, SYGVKD. The CDR3 nucleotides are TGTGCCATCAGCCAGGGTTACGAGCAGTACTTC. It is translated as CAISQGYEQYF.

This clonotype was observed once. The chain has TRBV7-9 and TRBJ2-7; TRBD2 matches at 8 bases. Unmatched junction bases numbered 3, after V lost 1 base and J lost 1 base. This CDR3 spans 15 amino acids. Germline CDR1 SEHNR, CDR2 FQNEAQ (reference sequence). The CDR3 coding sequence is TGTGCCAGCAGCTTAGACGGACTAGCTTCCTACGAGCAGTACTTC. As protein: CASSLDGLASYEQYF.

The rearrangement links TRBV29-1 to TRBJ2-1, with D unclear. Germline V gene lookup returns CDR1 SQVTM and CDR2 ANQGSEA. The CDR3 is 10 residues long. CDR3: CSANADEQFF. CDR3 DNA: TGCAGTGCGAACGCCGATGAGCAGTTCTTC.

The chain employs TRBV7-9 and TRBJ2-3, with unresolved D. CDR1 is SEHNR, CDR2 FQNEAQ, per germline (reference sequence). With 4 bases removed from V and 1 base from J, the gap between germline ends came to 3 bases. The CDR3 extends over 12 amino acids. The CDR3 DNA reads TGTGCCAGCAGCTCGGGCACAGATACGCAGTATTTT. This codes for CASSSGTDTQYF.

J is TRBJ2-3 and V is TRBV30; tentative D call: TRBD1 (5 bases). The V gene lost 0 bases and the J gene lost 4 bases, with 17 bases spanning the gap. The CDR3 sequence is 16 residues long. CDR1 is GTSNPN and CDR2 is SVGIG in the germline V gene (reference sequence). Written as DNA, the CDR3 is TGTGCCTGGAGTGTACAGGCGACCTTACGGGCAGATACGCAGTATTTT. Translation gives CAWSVQATLRADTQYF.